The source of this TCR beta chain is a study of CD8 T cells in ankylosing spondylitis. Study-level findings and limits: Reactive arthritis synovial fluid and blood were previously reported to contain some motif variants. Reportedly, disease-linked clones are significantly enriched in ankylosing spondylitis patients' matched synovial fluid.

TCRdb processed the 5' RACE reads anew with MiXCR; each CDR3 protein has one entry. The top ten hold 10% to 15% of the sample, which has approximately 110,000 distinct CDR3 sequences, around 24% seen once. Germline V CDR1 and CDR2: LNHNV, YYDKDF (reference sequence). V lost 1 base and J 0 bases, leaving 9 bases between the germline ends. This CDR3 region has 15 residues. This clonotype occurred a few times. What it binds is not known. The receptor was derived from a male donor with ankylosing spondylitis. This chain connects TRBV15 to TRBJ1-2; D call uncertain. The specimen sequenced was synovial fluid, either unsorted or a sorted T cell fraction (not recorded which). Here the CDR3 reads CATSRVYGANYGYTF. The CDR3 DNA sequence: TGTGCCACCAGCAGAGTGTATGGGGCTAACTATGGCTACACCTTC. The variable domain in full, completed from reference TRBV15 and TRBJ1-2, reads DAMVIQNPRYQVTQFGKPVTLSCSQTLNHNVMYWYQQKSSQAPKLLFHYYDKDFNNEADTPDNFQSRRPNTSFCFLDIRSPGLGDTAMYLCATSRVYGANYGYTFGSGTRLTVV.